This T cell receptor (beta chain) emerged from a study of blood T cell repertoires in COVID-19. Turning to the study itself: Spain, Italy and the United States supplied samples that represented acute and convalescent COVID-19.

Sequencing used immunoSEQ multiplex PCR; TCRdb keeps in-frame clones, though not all of them. The data show about 220,000 clones, about four fifths seen once. The sample consisted of PBMCs or T cells enriched from blood (not recorded which). The sequence was obtained from a woman aged 50 to 60 who had been exposed to COVID-19.

The CDR3 DNA sequence: TGTGCCAGCAGCCTAAAACAGGGAGGGGAGAACCCCTACAATGAGCAGTTCTTC. Translating it yields CASSLKQGGENPYNEQFF. This sequence joins TRBV7-9 and TRBJ2-1; weak D call: TRBD2 (7 bases). This CDR3 region has 18 residues. The germline gives CDR1 SEHNR, CDR2 FQNEAQ (reference sequence). The V and J ends lost 5 bases and 2 bases respectively, with 22 bases between them. Together with reference TRBV7-9 and TRBJ2-1, the CDR3 gives the full variable domain: DTGVSQNPRHKITKRGQNVTFRCDPISEHNRLYWYRQTLGQGPEFLTYFQNEAQLEKSRLLSDRFSAERPKGSFSTLEIQRTEQGDSAMYLCASSLKQGGENPYNEQFFGPGTRLTVL.